A single sample is the source of the 3 T cell receptor beta chains below, sequenced in a study of blood T cells in healthy people across ages (dated by TCRdb to between 2014 and 2017). The protocol used for the library was 5' RACE. TCRdb names Illumina HiSeq 2500 as the instrument used. A second roughly 7 to 12 cycle PCR used a sample-barcoded 5' primer and a J-beta primer mix. In TCRdb, the public reads were trimmed at Q25 with fastp and aligned with MiXCR, with productive beta chains retained. Merged by CDR3 protein, the rows form single entries marked with the most common genes and DNA. The sample table holds some 710,000 distinct CDR3 sequences, of which around 45% were seen once. The leading ten clones occupy 15% to 20% of the sample. The sequenced sample consisted of blood. These receptors were taken from an elderly man in good health.

The J gene is TRBJ2-1, the V gene TRBV3-1, with TRBD2 identical over 11 bases. The CDR3 consists of 17 residues. V was clipped by 4 bases and J by 8 bases; unmatched bases: 13. Germline V gene data show CDR1 as LGHDT and CDR2 as YNNKEL (reference sequence). CDR3 loop: CASSRGLIAGGPDEQFF. The CDR3 region has the DNA TGTGCCAGCAGCCGCGGCCTGATAGCGGGGGGGCCCGATGAGCAGTTCTTC.

The chain couples TRBV12-3 or TRBV12-4 to TRBJ2-4; D possibly corresponds to TRBD2 (6 bases). The DNA end is more similar to TRBJ2-7, so the J call may be wrong. The CDR3 loop spans 14 amino acids. The CDR3: CATGGLNTFYEQYF. The CDR3 coding sequence is TGTGCCACCGGGGGACTCAACACGTTCTACGAGCAGTACTTC.

The chain couples TRBV25-1 to TRBJ2-7, with 7 bases fitting TRBD1. The CDR3 is 15 residues long. The ends lost 2 bases at V and 2 bases at J; junction bases unmatched: 6. Per the germline V gene, CDR1 is MGHDK and CDR2 is SYGVNS. The CDR3 DNA sequence: TGTGCCAGCAGTGAAGACGCCGGGACAGCCTACGAGCAGTACTTC. This sequence encodes CASSEDAGTAYEQYF.